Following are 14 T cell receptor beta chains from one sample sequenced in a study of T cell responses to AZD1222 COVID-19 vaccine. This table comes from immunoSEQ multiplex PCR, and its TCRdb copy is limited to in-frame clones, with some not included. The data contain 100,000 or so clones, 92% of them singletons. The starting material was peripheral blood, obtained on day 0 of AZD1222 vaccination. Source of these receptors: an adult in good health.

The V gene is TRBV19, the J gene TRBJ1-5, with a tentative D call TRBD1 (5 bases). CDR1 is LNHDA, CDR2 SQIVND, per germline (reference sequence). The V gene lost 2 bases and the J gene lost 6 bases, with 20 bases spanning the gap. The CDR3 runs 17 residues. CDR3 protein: CASSIRRDQGHPQPQHF. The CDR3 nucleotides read TGTGCCAGTAGTATACGACGGGATCAGGGTCACCCTCAGCCCCAGCATTTT. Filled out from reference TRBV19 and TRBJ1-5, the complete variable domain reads DGGITQSPKYLFRKEGQNVTLSCEQNLNHDAMYWYRQDPGQGLRLIYYSQIVNDFQKGDIAEGYSVSREKKESFPLTVTSAQKNPTAFYLCASSIRRDQGHPQPQHFGDGTRLSIL.

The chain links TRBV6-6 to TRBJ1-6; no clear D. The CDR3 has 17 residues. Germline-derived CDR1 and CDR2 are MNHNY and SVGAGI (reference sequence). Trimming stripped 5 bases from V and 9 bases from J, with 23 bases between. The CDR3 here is CASSPTRARRISSPLHF. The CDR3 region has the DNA TGTGCCAGCAGTCCCACGCGGGCCCGGCGAATAAGTTCACCCCTCCACTTT.

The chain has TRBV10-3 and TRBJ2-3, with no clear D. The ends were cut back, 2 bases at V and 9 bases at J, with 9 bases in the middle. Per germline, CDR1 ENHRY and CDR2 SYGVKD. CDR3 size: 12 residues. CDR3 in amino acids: CAISERSETQYF. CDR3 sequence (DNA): TGTGCCATCAGTGAGAGGTCCGAAACGCAGTATTTT.

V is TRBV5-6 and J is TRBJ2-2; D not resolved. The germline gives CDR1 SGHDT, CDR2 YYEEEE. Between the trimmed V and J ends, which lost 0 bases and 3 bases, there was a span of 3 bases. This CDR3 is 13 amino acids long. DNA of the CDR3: TGTGCCAGCAGCTTGGTACACACCGGGGAGCTGTTTTTT. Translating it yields CASSLVHTGELFF.

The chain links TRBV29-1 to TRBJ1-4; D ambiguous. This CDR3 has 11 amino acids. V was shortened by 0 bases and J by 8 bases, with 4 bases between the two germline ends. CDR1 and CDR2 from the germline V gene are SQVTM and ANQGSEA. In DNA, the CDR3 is TGCAGCGTTGAAGACGGCGAAAAACTGTTTTTT. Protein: CSVEDGEKLFF.

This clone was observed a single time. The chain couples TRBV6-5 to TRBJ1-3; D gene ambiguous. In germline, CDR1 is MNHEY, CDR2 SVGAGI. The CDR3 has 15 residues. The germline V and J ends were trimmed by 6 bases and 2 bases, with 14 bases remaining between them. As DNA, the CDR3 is TGTGCCAGCAGCCTTACTACCGGCGCTGGAAACACCATATATTTT. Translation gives CASSLTTGAGNTIYF.

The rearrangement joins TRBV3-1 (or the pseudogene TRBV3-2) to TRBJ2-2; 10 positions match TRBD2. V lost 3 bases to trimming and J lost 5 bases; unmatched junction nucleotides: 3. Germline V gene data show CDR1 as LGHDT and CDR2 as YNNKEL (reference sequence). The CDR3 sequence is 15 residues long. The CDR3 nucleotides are TGTGCCAGCAGCCATCTAGCGGGAGTTACCGGGGAGCTGTTTTTT. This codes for CASSHLAGVTGELFF.

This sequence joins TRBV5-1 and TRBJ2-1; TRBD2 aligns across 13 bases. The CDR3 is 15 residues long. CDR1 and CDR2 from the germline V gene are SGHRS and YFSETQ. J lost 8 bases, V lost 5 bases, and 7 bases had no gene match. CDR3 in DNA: TGCGCCAGCAGGGAGACTAGCGGGAGGCATGATGAGCAGTTCTTC. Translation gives CASRETSGRHDEQFF. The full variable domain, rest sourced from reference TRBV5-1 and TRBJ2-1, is KAGVTQTPRYLIKTRGQQVTLSCSPISGHRSVSWYQQTPGQGLQFLFEYFSETQRNKGNFPGRFSGRQFSNSRSEMNVSTLELGDSALYLCASRETSGRHDEQFFGPGTRLTVL.

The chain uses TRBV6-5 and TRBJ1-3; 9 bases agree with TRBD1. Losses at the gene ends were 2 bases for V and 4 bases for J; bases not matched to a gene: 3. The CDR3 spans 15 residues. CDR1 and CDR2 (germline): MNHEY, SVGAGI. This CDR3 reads CASSYRTGVGNTIYF. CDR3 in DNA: TGTGCCAGCAGTTACCGGACAGGGGTCGGAAACACCATATATTTT.

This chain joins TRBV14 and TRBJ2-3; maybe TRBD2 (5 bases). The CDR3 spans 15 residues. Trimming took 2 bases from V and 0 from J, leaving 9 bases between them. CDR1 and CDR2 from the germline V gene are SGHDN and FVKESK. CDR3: CASSQQLVSTDTQYF. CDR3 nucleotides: TGTGCCAGCAGCCAACAACTAGTGAGCACAGATACGCAGTATTTT.

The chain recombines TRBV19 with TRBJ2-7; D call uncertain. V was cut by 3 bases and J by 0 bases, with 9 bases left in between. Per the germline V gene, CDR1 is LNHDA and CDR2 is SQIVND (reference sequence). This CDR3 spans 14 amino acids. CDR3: CASSIRLSSYEQYF. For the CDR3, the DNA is TGTGCCAGTAGTATTAGGCTTAGCTCCTACGAGCAGTACTTC.

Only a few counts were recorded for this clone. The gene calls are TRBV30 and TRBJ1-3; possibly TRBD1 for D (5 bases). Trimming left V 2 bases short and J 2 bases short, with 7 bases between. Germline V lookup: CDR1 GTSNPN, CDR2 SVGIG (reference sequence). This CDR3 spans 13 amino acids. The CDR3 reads CAWSWGAGNTIYF. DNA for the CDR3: TGTGCCTGGAGTTGGGGGGCTGGAAACACCATATATTTT.

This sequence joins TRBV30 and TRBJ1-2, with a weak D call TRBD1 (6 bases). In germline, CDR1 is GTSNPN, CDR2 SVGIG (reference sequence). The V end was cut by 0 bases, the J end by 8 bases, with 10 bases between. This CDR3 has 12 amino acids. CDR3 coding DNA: TGTGCCTGGAGTGTACATACAGGGGGCTACACCTTC. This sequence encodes CAWSVHTGGYTF.

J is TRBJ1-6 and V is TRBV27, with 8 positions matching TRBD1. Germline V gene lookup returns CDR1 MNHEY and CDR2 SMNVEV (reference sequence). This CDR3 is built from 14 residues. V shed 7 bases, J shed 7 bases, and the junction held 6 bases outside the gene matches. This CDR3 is CASNYGTGNSPLHF. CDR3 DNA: TGTGCCAGCAACTACGGGACAGGCAATTCACCCCTCCACTTT.